A single sample gave rise to the 8 T cell receptor beta chains below, sequenced in a study of T cell repertoires in cytomegalovirus infection. TCRdb fed the reads into MiXCR, producing one record per CDR3 protein. The sample lists hundreds of thousands of distinct CDR3 sequences; roughly a third were seen once. Antigen specificity for these receptors is unknown. Source: cultured PBMCs, taken from culture after CMV antigen stimulation. The receptors were gathered from a human donor in good health (CMV status not recorded). Some clones in this sample may be carry-over from other donors' samples.

This clonotype was seen a handful of times. This sequence joins TRBV28 and TRBJ1-1; maybe TRBD1 (6 bases). Between the trimmed V and J ends, which lost 3 bases and 0 bases, there was a span of 20 bases. The CDR3 is 18 amino acids. Germline lookup yields CDR1 MDHEN and CDR2 SYDVKM. The CDR3 DNA reads TGTGCCAGCAGTTTTAAGGGGGGCCCGATGTTTATGAACACTGAAGCTTTCTTT. Protein sequence: CASSFKGGPMFMNTEAFF.

This clonotype occurred a few times. This rearrangement joins TRBV20-1 to TRBJ2-4; D is perhaps TRBD2 (6 bases). CDR3 size: 17 residues. Trimming pared 3 bases from V and 2 bases from J, leaving 20 bases between. The germline gives CDR1 DFQATT, CDR2 SNEGSKA (reference sequence). DNA of the CDR3: TGCAGTGCTAGGGGATCTGGACCTAGCGATCCCAAAAACATTCAGTACTTC. Translated, it gives CSARGSGPSDPKNIQYF.

Judged by abundance, this clonotype is medium-sized. The chain joins TRBV7-2 to TRBJ1-4, with 7 bases fitting TRBD1. The CDR3 is 16 residues long. Germline CDR1 SGHTA, CDR2 FQGNSA. V dropped 4 bases and J dropped 8; count of bases not matched to a gene: 13. CDR3 nucleotide sequence: TGTGCCAGCAGCTCAACATGGACAGGTTCGAGGGAAAAACTGTTTTTT. Amino acid sequence: CASSSTWTGSREKLFF.

This chain connects TRBV2 to TRBJ1-6; perhaps TRBD1 as D (6 bases). Germline-derived CDR1 and CDR2 are SNHLY and FYNNEI. The CDR3 sequence is 16 residues long. Trimming left V 1 base short and J 7 bases short, with 14 bases between. CDR3 loop: CASSEEQGNLNSPLHF. The CDR3 bases are TGTGCCAGCAGTGAAGAACAGGGAAACCTCAATTCACCCCTCCACTTT.

This clonotype was seen a single time. V is TRBV5-1 and J is TRBJ2-1; 14 nucleotides line up with TRBD2. The CDR3 extends over 18 amino acids. Germline-derived CDR1 and CDR2 are SGHRS and YFSETQ. Trimming removed 4 bases from V and 4 bases from J; junction bases left unmatched: 10. Here the CDR3 DNA reads TGCGCCAGCAGCCAAGGGACTAGCGGGAGTAGGAGATACAATGAGCAGTTCTTC. Residues: CASSQGTSGSRRYNEQFF.

There are many counts of this clonotype. The chain links TRBV7-2 to TRBJ1-3; TRBD1 is a possible D gene (5 bases). The V gene's germline CDR1 is SGHTA and CDR2 FQGNSA. V was pared by 4 bases and J by 2 bases, with 9 bases between. This CDR3 is 14 amino acids long. In DNA form, the CDR3 reads TGTGCCAGCAGCTGGGGGGGGGCTGGAAACACCATATATTTT. This codes for CASSWGGAGNTIYF.

The chain recombines TRBV5-1 with TRBJ2-2; unclear D gene. CDR3 length equals 15 residues. Between the trimmed V and J ends, which lost 1 base and 5 bases, there was a span of 12 bases. Germline V gene lookup returns CDR1 SGHRS and CDR2 YFSETQ. The CDR3 loop reads CASSLTGFGTGELFF. CDR3 bases: TGCGCCAGCAGCTTGACGGGCTTTGGTACCGGGGAGCTGTTTTTT.

In this sample, this clonotype turned up a few times. This chain joins TRBV6-1 and TRBJ2-1; TRBD2 matches 7 bases. The CDR3 is 16 amino acids. CDR1 MNHNS and CDR2 SASEGT come from the germline V gene. V trimming: 5 bases; J trimming: 2 bases; junction bases outside the gene matches: 9. CDR3 in DNA: TGTGCCAGCAGTTTTTATCGACTAGCTCCCTACAATGAGCAGTTCTTC. Protein product: CASSFYRLAPYNEQFF.